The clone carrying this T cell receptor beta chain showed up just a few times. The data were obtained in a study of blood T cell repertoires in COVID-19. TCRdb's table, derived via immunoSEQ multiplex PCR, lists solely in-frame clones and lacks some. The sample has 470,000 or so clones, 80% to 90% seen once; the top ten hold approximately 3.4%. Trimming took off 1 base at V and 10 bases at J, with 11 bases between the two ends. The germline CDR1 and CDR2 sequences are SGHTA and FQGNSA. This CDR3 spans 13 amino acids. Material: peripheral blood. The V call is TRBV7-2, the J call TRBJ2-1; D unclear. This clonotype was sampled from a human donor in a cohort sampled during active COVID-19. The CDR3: CASSLVASYEQFF. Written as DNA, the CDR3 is TGTGCCAGCAGCTTAGTGGCTAGTTACGAGCAGTTCTTC.